This T cell receptor (beta chain) is drawn from a study of cytomegalovirus exposure and HLA in healthy donors. Study-wide context: A later analysis reported the 100 to 150 validation repertoires used the same platform as the approximately 670 first-cohort repertoires. The study's findings and limits: There were under 200 TCR beta chains listed as cytomegalovirus-associated. In vitro work confirmed that a few CMV-associated chains recognize CMV antigens.

It was the approximately 110-subject validation cohort, separate from the 666-subject first cohort, to which the donors belonged. Worth noting for this clone: Its specificity is not known.

Clones were read by immunoSEQ multiplex PCR, and TCRdb kept only the in-frame ones, dropping some. The sample shows 100,000 or so clones, approximately 90% of them seen only once. CDR3 length equals 13 residues. Trimming shortened V by 6 bases and J by 5 bases, and 11 bases separated the two germline ends. Germline CDR1 is MNHNY and CDR2 is SVGAGI (reference sequence). The chain is built from TRBV6-6 and TRBJ1-5; no clear D. This clonotype was obtained from a woman aged 18-35 years in good health and CMV-seropositive. The sequencing input was PBMCs. This CDR3 reads CASSQREDQPQHF. CDR3 in DNA: TGTGCCAGCAGCCAAAGGGAGGATCAGCCCCAGCATTTT.